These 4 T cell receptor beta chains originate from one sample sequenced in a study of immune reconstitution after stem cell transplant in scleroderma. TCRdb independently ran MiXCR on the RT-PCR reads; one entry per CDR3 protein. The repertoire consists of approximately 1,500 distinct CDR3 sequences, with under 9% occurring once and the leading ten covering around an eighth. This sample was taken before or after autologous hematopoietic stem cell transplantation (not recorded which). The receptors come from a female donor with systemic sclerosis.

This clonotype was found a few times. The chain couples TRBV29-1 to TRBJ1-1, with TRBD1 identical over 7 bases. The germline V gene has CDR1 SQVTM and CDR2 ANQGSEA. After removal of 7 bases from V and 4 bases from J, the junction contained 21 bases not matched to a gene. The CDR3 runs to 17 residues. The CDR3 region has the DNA TGCAGCGCGGGACAGCTGGCTTTGGAGGGCGAAGGCACTGAAGCTTTCTTT. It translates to CSAGQLALEGEGTEAFF.

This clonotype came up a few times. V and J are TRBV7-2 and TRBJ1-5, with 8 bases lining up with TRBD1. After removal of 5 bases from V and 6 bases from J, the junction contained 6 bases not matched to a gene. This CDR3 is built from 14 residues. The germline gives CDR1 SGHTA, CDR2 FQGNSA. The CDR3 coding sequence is TGTGCCAGCAGCGACTCAGGGGGCGTTCAGCCCCAGCATTTT. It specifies CASSDSGGVQPQHF.

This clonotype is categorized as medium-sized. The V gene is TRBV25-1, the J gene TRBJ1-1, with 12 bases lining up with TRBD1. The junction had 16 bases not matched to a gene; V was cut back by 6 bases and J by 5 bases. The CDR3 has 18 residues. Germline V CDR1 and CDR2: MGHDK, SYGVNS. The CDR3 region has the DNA TGTGCCAGCAGGGGAGGGTGGGGACAGGGGGCGCGGAAGACTGAAGCTTTCTTT. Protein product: CASRGGWGQGARKTEAFF.

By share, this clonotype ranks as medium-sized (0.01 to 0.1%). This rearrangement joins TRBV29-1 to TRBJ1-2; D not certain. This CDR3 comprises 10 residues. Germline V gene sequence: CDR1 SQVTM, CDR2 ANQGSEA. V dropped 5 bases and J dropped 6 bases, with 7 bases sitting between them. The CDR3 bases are TGCAGCGTTTTGAGAGATGGCTACACCTTC. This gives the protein CSVLRDGYTF.